A selection of T cell receptor beta chains follows, all from one sample in a study of post-analysis software for immune sequencing data. MiXCR, run by TCRdb on the PCR reads, gives a single entry per CDR3 protein. The data hold approximately 730,000 distinct CDR3 sequences, with roughly 29% observed a single time. What was sequenced was blood. Receptors originate from a girl between 5 and 17 years old with multiple sclerosis. CDR3s include the opening cysteine and the closing phenylalanine or tryptophan. Fields, in order: clone size, D gene, V gene, CDR3 length, J gene, CDR3 protein, CDR3 DNA. A D gene is named only where the DNA matches it firmly. Size values are once, few and many counts, or a class for expanded clones, and some rows have none.

many	NA	TRBV29-1	15	TRBJ1-2	CSVDSPKTGSYGYTF	TGCAGCGTTGATAGCCCTAAGACAGGATCCTATGGCTACACCTTC
few	TRBD2	TRBV20-1	15	TRBJ2-7	CSAKSKAGGAGEQYF	TGCAGTGCTAAGAGCAAAGCGGGAGGAGCTGGGGAGCAGTACTTC
many	NA	TRBV29-1	11	TRBJ1-2	CSVRGAGGYTF	TGCAGCGTTCGGGGGGCGGGAGGCTACACCTTC
NA	NA	TRBV28	11	TRBJ1-1	CASTLGHEAFF	TGTGCCAGCACCCTCGGCCATGAAGCTTTCTTT
NA	TRBD1	TRBV28	14	TRBJ1-1	CASTEDRGYTEAFF	TGTGCCAGCACCGAGGACAGGGGCTACACTGAAGCTTTCTTT
NA	NA	TRBV7-2	15	TRBJ2-1	CASSFGPRINNEQFF	TGTGCCAGCAGCTTCGGACCGAGGATTAACAATGAGCAGTTCTTC
NA	TRBD2	TRBV27	16	TRBJ2-7	CASSLSGLAGPYEQYF	TGTGCCAGCAGTTTATCGGGACTAGCGGGGCCCTACGAGCAGTACTTC
NA	TRBD1	TRBV15	16	TRBJ1-1	CATSRPPGQGESEAFF	TGTGCCACCAGCAGACCTCCGGGACAGGGGGAATCTGAAGCTTTCTTT
NA	NA	TRBV10-3	17	TRBJ2-3	CAISRDPQPIDTDTQYF	TGTGCCATCAGCCGGGACCCTCAGCCGATTGACACAGATACGCAGTATTTT
NA	TRBD2	TRBV12-3/TRBV12-4	15	TRBJ2-1	CASGIQRGEHNEQFF	TGTGCCAGCGGAATACAGCGGGGGGAACACAATGAGCAGTTCTTC
NA	TRBD2	TRBV10-2	14	TRBJ2-7	CASRTSGRAYEQYF	TGCGCCAGCAGGACTAGCGGGAGGGCCTACGAGCAGTACTTC
NA	TRBD1	TRBV24-1	16	TRBJ2-3	CATSTPRQGVTDTQYF	TGTGCCACCAGCACCCCCCGACAGGGGGTAACAGATACGCAGTATTTT
NA	TRBD2	TRBV4-1	15	TRBJ2-3	CASSPTSGRSDTQYF	TGCGCCAGCAGCCCAACAAGCGGGAGGTCAGATACGCAGTATTTT
few	TRBD2	TRBV20-1	15	TRBJ2-1	CSVSSPGGIDNEQFF	TGCAGTGTTTCTTCGCCGGGAGGGATTGACAATGAGCAGTTCTTC
NA	NA	TRBV29-1	12	TRBJ2-7	CSVGRDQYEQYF	TGCAGCGTTGGCCGGGATCAGTACGAGCAGTACTTC
few	NA	TRBV12-3/TRBV12-4	12	TRBJ2-7	CASSLWSSEQYF	TGTGCCAGCAGTTTATGGTCCTCCGAGCAGTACTTC
NA	NA	TRBV3-1	13	TRBJ2-2	CASSQDVTGELFF	TGTGCCAGCAGCCAAGATGTGACCGGGGAGCTGTTTTTT
NA	NA	TRBV7-2	13	TRBJ2-7	CASSLVRVYEQYF	TGTGCCAGCAGCTTAGTGCGCGTATACGAGCAGTACTTC
NA	TRBD2	TRBV10-3	15	TRBJ2-3	CAISGLATSTDTQYF	TGTGCCATCAGTGGACTAGCGACGAGCACAGATACGCAGTATTTT
NA	TRBD1	TRBV15	13	TRBJ2-3	CATSRQGGLRQYF	TGTGCCACCTCGCGACAGGGGGGCTTAAGGCAGTATTTT
NA	TRBD2	TRBV7-2	15	TRBJ2-3	CASSLVGGRADTQYF	TGTGCCAGCAGCTTAGTTGGCGGGAGGGCAGATACGCAGTATTTT